This TCR beta chain appears in the sequencing data of a study of shared clonotypes between healthy human individuals. Study overall: The people who gave samples were a couple of women and a few men aged 18 to 49.

This clone was seen a single time. TCRdb's table, derived via immunoSEQ multiplex PCR, lists solely in-frame clones and lacks some. Here the sample spans over 2 million clones, approximately 95% being singletons. The CDR3 has 13 amino acids. With 6 bases removed from V and 4 bases from J, the gap between germline ends came to 13 bases. Germline CDR1 and CDR2: SNHLY and FYNNEI. It was CD45RO-negative cells, positively selected for CCR7, that made up naive CD8 cells, with terminally differentiated effector memory CD45RA+ cells excluded. Sequencing was done on a sample of naive CD8+ T cells sorted from blood. This sequence joins TRBV2 and TRBJ2-7; a possible D gene is TRBD2 (6 bases). The source of this sequence is a man aged 18 to 29 in good health. The CDR3 DNA reads TGTGCCAGCAGGTTGACTAGTCAGTACGAGCAGTACTTC. This codes for CASRLTSQYEQYF.